The present entry profiles one T cell receptor (beta chain) with its context. The data are from a study of early T cells in non-severe SARS-CoV-2 infection. TCRdb fed the 5' RACE reads into MiXCR, producing one record per CDR3 protein. Seen here are some 98,000 distinct CDR3 sequences, about 10% observed once, and the top ten hold roughly 5%. The CDR3 loop spans 13 amino acids. V lost 7 bases, J lost 0 bases, and 9 bases lay in between. Per the germline V gene, CDR1 is MNHNY and CDR2 is SVGAGI (reference sequence). Source material: whole blood. The sequence was obtained from an adult who was a healthcare worker with PCR-confirmed SARS-CoV-2 infection or an uninfected control (not recorded which). The V and J genes are TRBV6-6 and TRBJ1-2; D unclear. The CDR3, as DNA: TGTGCCAGCACCTTACAGTCTAACTATGGCTACACCTTC. Translating it yields CASTLQSNYGYTF.